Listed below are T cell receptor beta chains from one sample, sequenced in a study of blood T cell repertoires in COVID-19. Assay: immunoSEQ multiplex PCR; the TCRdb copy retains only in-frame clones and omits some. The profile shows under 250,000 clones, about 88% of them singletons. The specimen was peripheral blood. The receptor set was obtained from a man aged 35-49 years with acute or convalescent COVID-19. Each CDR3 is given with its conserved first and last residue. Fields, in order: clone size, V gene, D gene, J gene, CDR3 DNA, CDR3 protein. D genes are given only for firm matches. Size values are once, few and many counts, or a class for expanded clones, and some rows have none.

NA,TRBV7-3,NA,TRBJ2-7,TGTGCCAGCAGCTTAACGTGGCGGCCCTCCTACGAGCAGTACTTC,CASSLTWRPSYEQYF
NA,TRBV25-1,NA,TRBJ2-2,TGTGCCAGCAGCAGTCCGAACACCGGGGAGCTGTTTTTT,CASSSPNTGELFF
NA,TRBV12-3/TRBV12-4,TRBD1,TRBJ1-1,TGTGCCAGCAGCTTAGGACAGGACACTGAAGCTTTCTTT,CASSLGQDTEAFF
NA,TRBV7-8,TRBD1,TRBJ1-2,TGTGCCAGCAGCCTCCCGCGGGGGGAGGCAGGGGGTTTGAAAGGCTACACCTTC,CASSLPRGEAGGLKGYTF
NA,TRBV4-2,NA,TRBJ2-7,TGTGCCAGCAGCCAAGTTGGGGCAGAAGTTCCCGAGCAGTACTTC,CASSQVGAEVPEQYF
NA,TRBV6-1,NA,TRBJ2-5,TGTGCCAGCAGTGACCAAGAGACAGAATTGGCGACCCAGTACTTC,CASSDQETELATQYF
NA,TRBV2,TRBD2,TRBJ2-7,TGTGCCAGCATCCCCGGGACTACAGCCTACGAGCAGTACTTC,CASIPGTTAYEQYF
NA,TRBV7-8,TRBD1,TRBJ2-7,TGTGCCAGCAGCTTGGGGACAGGGAGATCCTACGAGCAGTACTTC,CASSLGTGRSYEQYF
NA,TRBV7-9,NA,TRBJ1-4,TGTGCCAGCAGCCCCCGGGGGGCTACAACAAATGAAAAACTGTTTTTT,CASSPRGATTNEKLFF
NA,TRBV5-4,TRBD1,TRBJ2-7,TGTGCCAGCAGCGCCGGGACAGTGTCATCCTACGAGCAGTACTTC,CASSAGTVSSYEQYF
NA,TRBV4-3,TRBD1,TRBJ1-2,TGCGCCAGCAGCCAAGATCGAGGGTGGGCAGGGGGCGCTAATGGCTACACCTTC,CASSQDRGWAGGANGYTF
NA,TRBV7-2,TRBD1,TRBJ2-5,TGTGCCAGCAGCGCTGAGGGGACAGGCCTCCAAGAGACCCAGTACTTC,CASSAEGTGLQETQYF
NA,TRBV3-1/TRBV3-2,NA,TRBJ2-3,TGTGCCAGCAGCCAAGATCGGAGTAGCTCGGCAGATACGCAGTATTTT,CASSQDRSSSADTQYF
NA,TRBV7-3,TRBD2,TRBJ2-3,TGTGCCAGCAGCCCCAGAGTGGGGGTAGCGGGGACCACAGATACGCAGTATTTT,CASSPRVGVAGTTDTQYF
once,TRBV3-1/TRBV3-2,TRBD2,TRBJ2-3,TGTGCCAGCAGCCAAGAGACTAGCGGGACAGATACGCAGTATTTT,CASSQETSGTDTQYF
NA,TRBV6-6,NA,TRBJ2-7,TGTGCCAGCACCCCCGTGCACCGGGGGGAGCAGTACTTC,CASTPVHRGEQYF
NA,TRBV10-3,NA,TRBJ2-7,TGTGCCATCAGTGACCTCGGACAGAGCTACGAGCAGTACTTC,CAISDLGQSYEQYF
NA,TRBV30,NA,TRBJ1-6,TGTGCCTGGAGTGTATTAGCCAGGGGTAATTCACCCCTCCACTTT,CAWSVLARGNSPLHF
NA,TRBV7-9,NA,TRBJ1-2,TGTGCCAGCAGCTTAGAGCAGGGCAACTATGGCTACACCTTC,CASSLEQGNYGYTF
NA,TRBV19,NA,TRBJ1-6,TGTGCCAGTAGTATTATGGGCATGGAAGCGGCACCCCTCCACTTT,CASSIMGMEAAPLHF
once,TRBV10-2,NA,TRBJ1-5,TGCGCCAGCAGACAGCTCGATCAGCCCCAGCATTTT,CASRQLDQPQHF
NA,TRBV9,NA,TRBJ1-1,TGTGCCAGCAGCGCGTACACTGAAGCTTTCTTT,CASSAYTEAFF
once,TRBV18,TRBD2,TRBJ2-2,TGTGCCAGCTCACCAACGCTAGCGGGGGGGCCGAACACCGGGGAGCTGTTTTTT,CASSPTLAGGPNTGELFF
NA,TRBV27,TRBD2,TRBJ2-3,TGTGCCAGCAGTCCTAGCGGGGGGGTTACTAGCACAGATACGCAGTATTTT,CASSPSGGVTSTDTQYF
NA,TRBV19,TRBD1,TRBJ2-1,TGTGCCAGTATTAAACAGGGGCTCTACAATGAGCAGTTCTTC,CASIKQGLYNEQFF
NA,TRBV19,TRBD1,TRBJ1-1,TGTGCCAGTAAACCGGGACAGGGGATTTCCGGAGCTTTCTTT,CASKPGQGISGAFF
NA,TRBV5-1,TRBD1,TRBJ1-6,TGCGCCAGCAGCTGGAGGACAGGGGACAATTCACCCCTCCACTTT,CASSWRTGDNSPLHF
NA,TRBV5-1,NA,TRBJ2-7,TGCGCCAGCAGCTTGGCTTACAGCAACTACGAGCAGTACTTC,CASSLAYSNYEQYF
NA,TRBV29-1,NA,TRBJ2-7,TGCAGCGTCTCCCCTTCCTCCTTGGAGCAGTACTTC,CSVSPSSLEQYF
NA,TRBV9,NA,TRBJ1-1,TGTGCCAGCAGCGTAGGCCTTTCCCGGGTGGACACTGAAGCTTTCTTT,CASSVGLSRVDTEAFF
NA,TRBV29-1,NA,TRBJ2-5,TGCAGCGTCGGGCTGGCAGGGGAGACCCAGTACTTC,CSVGLAGETQYF
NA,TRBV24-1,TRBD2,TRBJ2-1,TGTGCCACCAGTGACCGGACTAGCCCCCTTGGCAATGAGCAGTTCTTC,CATSDRTSPLGNEQFF
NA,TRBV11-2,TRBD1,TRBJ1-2,TGTGCCAGCAGCCGTAACAGGGGCTATGGCTACACCTTC,CASSRNRGYGYTF
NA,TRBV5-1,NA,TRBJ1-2,TGCGCCAGCAGCTTGGAAGGGGCAGATGGCTACACCTTC,CASSLEGADGYTF
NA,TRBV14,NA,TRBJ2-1,TGTGCCAGCAGCCAAGATCGACAGGTGCCTCAGTACAATGAGCAGTTCTTC,CASSQDRQVPQYNEQFF
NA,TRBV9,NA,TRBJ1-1,TGTGCCAGCAGCGAGGCGGAACTTTCCCGAAGTGAAGCTTTCTTT,CASSEAELSRSEAFF
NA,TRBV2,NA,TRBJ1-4,TGTGCCAGCACCGACCAGGGGATGACTAATGAAAAACTGTTTTTT,CASTDQGMTNEKLFF
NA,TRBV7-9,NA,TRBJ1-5,TGTGCCAGCAGCTTATCGCGGGGGTATAGCAATCAGCCCCAGCATTTT,CASSLSRGYSNQPQHF
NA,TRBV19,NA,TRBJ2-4,TGTGCCAGTAGTGCCGGGTGGGCCAAAAACATTCAGTACTTC,CASSAGWAKNIQYF
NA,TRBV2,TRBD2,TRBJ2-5,TGTGCCAGCAGGATCGGGACTAGCGGGGGGACCCAGTACTTC,CASRIGTSGGTQYF
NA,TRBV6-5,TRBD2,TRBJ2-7,TGTGCCAGCAGTTTGACTAGCGGTACCTACGAGCAGTACTTC,CASSLTSGTYEQYF
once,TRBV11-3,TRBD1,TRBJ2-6,TGTGCCAGCAGCCCAAGACAGGGACCCGGGGCCAACGTCCTGACTTTC,CASSPRQGPGANVLTF
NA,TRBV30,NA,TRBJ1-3,TGTGCCTGGTCTACAGGGTTGGGCGGAAACACCATATATTTT,CAWSTGLGGNTIYF
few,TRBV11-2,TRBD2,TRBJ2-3,TGTGCCAGCACCGGGTACAGCGGGGGGGCAGATACGCAGTATTTT,CASTGYSGGADTQYF
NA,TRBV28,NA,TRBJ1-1,TGTGCCAGCAGTTTAGGCGGGAAAGCTTTCTTT,CASSLGGKAFF
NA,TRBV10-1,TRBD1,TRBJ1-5,TGCGCCAGCTCGTCACAGGGGGTACAGCCCCAGCATTTT,CASSSQGVQPQHF
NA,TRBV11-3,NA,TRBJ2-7,TGTGCCAGCAGCCCCGGTGGGCTCCTCTACGAGCAGTACTTC,CASSPGGLLYEQYF
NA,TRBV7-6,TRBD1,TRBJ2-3,TGTGCCAGCAGCTCCGGACAGGGGGCGTTAGATACGCAGTATTTT,CASSSGQGALDTQYF
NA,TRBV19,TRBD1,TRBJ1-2,TGTGCCAGTACCATAGGACAGGGGGTTGGCTACACCTTC,CASTIGQGVGYTF
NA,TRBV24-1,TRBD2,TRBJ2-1,TGTGCCACCAGTGATTCGAGGCGGGGGGCCACTTTGAATGAGCAGTTCTTC,CATSDSRRGATLNEQFF
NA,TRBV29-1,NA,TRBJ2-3,TGCAGCGTTGAAGGGGCGGGGGCCCACACAGATACGCAGTATTTT,CSVEGAGAHTDTQYF
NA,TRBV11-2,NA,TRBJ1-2,TGTGCCAGCAGCTTAGGGGAGAACTATGGCTACACCTTC,CASSLGENYGYTF
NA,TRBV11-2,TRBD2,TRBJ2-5,TGTGCCAGCAGCACGGGGACTAGCGGGGGCCAAGAGACCCAGTACTTC,CASSTGTSGGQETQYF
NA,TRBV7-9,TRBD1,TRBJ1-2,TGTGCCAGCAGCTTTTCGGACAGGGGGCTCTATGGCTACACCTTC,CASSFSDRGLYGYTF